This is a list of T cell receptor beta chains from one sample in a study of blood T cell repertoires in COVID-19. Method: immunoSEQ multiplex PCR; TCRdb's copy keeps in-frame clones and lacks some. The repertoire consists of roughly 350,000 clones, with more than 70% occurring once and the leading ten covering 5.5% to 7.5%. Sequenced: peripheral blood. The origin of the receptors is a woman in her 70s with COVID-19, enrolled during active disease. Both conserved end residues are part of each CDR3. A D gene is named only where the DNA matches it firmly.

d_call j_call v_call cdr3_nt cdr3_aa
TRBD2 TRBJ2-4 TRBV10-3 TGTGCCATCAGTGATGCGGGGGGCGGTAGGGCCAAAAACATTCAGTACTTC CAISDAGGGRAKNIQYF
- TRBJ1-6 TRBV2 TGTGCCAGCAGGAGGGACTATTCCCTCCACTTT CASRRDYSLHF
- TRBJ1-4 TRBV19 TGTGCCAGTAGTATGGGCGGCAGGGAATATGAAAAACTGTTTTTT CASSMGGREYEKLFF
- TRBJ2-1 TRBV7-9 TGTGCCAGCAGCTTAGCGGACAGCTACAATGAGCAGTTCTTC CASSLADSYNEQFF
- TRBJ1-1 TRBV19 TGTGCCAGTAGTTCTACGGCGAGGACTGAAGCTTTCTTT CASSSTARTEAFF
TRBD2 TRBJ2-7 TRBV2 TGTGCCAGCAGGGCGGGGGTCTCCTACGAGCAGTACTTC CASRAGVSYEQYF
TRBD1 TRBJ1-2 TRBV6-6 TGTGCCAGCAGCCCTACCCAGCTGGACAGGGCGAGAGGCTACACCTTC CASSPTQLDRARGYTF
- TRBJ1-1 TRBV5-4 TGTGCCAGCAGCTTGGCGGGAGGACCTGAAGCTTTCTTT CASSLAGGPEAFF
TRBD2 TRBJ2-1 TRBV2 TGTGCCAGCATACCAGGGAGGGGCTACAATGAGCAGTTCTTC CASIPGRGYNEQFF
- TRBJ1-5 TRBV24-1 TGTGCCACCCATGGGGGGGTTGGCAATCAGCCCCAGCATTTT CATHGGVGNQPQHF
- TRBJ1-5 TRBV7-9 TGTGCCAGCAGCTTATCAACAGCCCAGCCCCAGCATTTT CASSLSTAQPQHF
TRBD1 TRBJ1-1 TRBV27 TGTGCCAGCAGTCTCAGACAGGGAAGGAGTACTGAAGCTTTCTTT CASSLRQGRSTEAFF
TRBD2 TRBJ2-1 TRBV19 TGTGCCAGTAGTATTAAAGCGGGGGGGCTTTGGAATGAGCAGTTCTTC CASSIKAGGLWNEQFF
- TRBJ2-1 TRBV6-5 TGTGCCAGCAGCCCCAGCACAGGGTACAATGAGCAGTTCTTC CASSPSTGYNEQFF
- TRBJ1-4 TRBV5-1 TGCGCCAGCAGCCGAAGAGGGCCGGGAGAAAAACTGTTTTTT CASSRRGPGEKLFF
- TRBJ1-1 TRBV4-1 TGCGCCAGCAGCCAAGAACGCCGTGGAGGGTGGAACACTGAAGCTTTCTTT CASSQERRGGWNTEAFF